The clone carrying this T cell receptor (beta chain) was observed a few times. What it binds is not known. Only in-frame clones appear in the TCRdb table, and some are missing; sequencing was by immunoSEQ multiplex PCR. The sample has about 46,000 clones, 84% seen once. The CDR3 contains 14 residues. Trimming cost V 5 bases and J 1 base, with 11 bases left between them. Germline lookup yields CDR1 LGHNT and CDR2 FRNRAP. These data originate in a study of OX40 agonist ivuxolimab in advanced cancers. Findings and limits, study-wide: CD4+ and CD8+ blood T cells expanded clonally by week 6 at 0.1 to 3.0 mg/kg.

The specimen comprised CD4+ or CD8+ T cells sorted from blood, sampled in a trial of the OX40 agonist ivuxolimab. The clonotype originates from an adult with an advanced solid tumor such as melanoma, head and neck, liver or kidney cancer. This rearrangement joins TRBV12-5 to TRBJ1-1; maybe TRBD1 (6 bases). The chain's CDR3 is CASGPQGPNTEAFF. Here the CDR3 DNA reads TGTGCTAGTGGTCCCCAGGGGCCGAACACTGAAGCTTTCTTT. The entire variable domain, with the rest obtained from reference TRBV12-5 and TRBJ1-1, is as follows: DARVTQTPRHKVTEMGQEVTMRCQPILGHNTVFWYRQTMMQGLELLAYFRNRAPLDDSGMPKDRFSAEMPDATLATLKIQPSEPRDSAVYFCASGPQGPNTEAFFGQGTRLTVV.